This T cell receptor (beta chain) was recorded in a study of blood T cell repertoires in COVID-19. Study at large: The United States, Italy and Spain supplied acute and convalescent COVID-19 samples. T cells, B-cell-depleted T cells, or PBMCs supplied cDNA or gDNA.

The method was immunoSEQ multiplex PCR; TCRdb's version includes in-frame clones alone and lacks a portion of them. The data hold about 83,000 clones, with roughly 86% observed a single time. CDR1 KGHSH and CDR2 LQKENI come from the germline V gene. V lost 4 bases and J lost 5; bases outside the gene matches: 8. This CDR3 spans 16 amino acids. This receptor was taken from a woman at least 80 years old in a cohort sampled during active or convalescent COVID-19. Sequenced input: peripheral blood. J is TRBJ2-5 and V is TRBV18, with 12 bases that match TRBD2. CDR3 bases: TGTGCCAGCTCACAGACTAGCGGGAGTTCGAGGGAGACCCAGTACTTC. Protein product: CASSQTSGSSRETQYF.